Listed here is a single TCR beta chain. What it recognizes is unknown. It was with 60 Vbeta and 13 Jbeta primers that the PCR ran. The table came from immunoSEQ multiplex PCR; TCRdb's copy has only in-frame clones and leaves some out. The listing records about 150,000 clones. The sample comes from a study of cytomegalovirus exposure and HLA in healthy donors. General study results and limits: 15,000 to 20,000 TCR beta sequences were associated with HLA alleles at 0.05 false discovery rate in a later analysis.

This TCR was recovered from a woman aged 45-65 years in good health and CMV-seronegative. Sequenced: PBMCs.

The CDR3 DNA is TGTGCCAGCATTACTAGCGGATACACAGATACGCAGTATTTT. It codes for CASITSGYTDTQYF. This chain joins TRBV6-1 and TRBJ2-3; 8 bases line up with TRBD2. Germline CDR1 reads MNHNS; CDR2 reads SASEGT. CDR3 size: 14 residues. The junction had 5 bases not matched to a gene; V was cut back by 7 bases and J by 2 bases.